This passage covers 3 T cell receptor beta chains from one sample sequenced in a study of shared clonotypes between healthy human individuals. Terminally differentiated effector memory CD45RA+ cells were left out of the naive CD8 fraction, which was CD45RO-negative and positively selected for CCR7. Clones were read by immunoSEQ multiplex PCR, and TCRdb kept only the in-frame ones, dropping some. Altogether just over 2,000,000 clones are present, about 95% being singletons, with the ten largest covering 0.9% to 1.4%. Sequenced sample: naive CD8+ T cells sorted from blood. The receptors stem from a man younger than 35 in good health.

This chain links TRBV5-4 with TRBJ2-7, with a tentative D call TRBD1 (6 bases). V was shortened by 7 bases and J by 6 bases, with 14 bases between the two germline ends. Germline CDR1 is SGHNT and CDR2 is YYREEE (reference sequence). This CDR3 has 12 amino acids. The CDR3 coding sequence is TGTGCCAGCGGGGGCCCTCGGGGCGAGCAGTACTTC. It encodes CASGGPRGEQYF. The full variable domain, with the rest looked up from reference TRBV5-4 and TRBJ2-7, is ETGVTQSPTHLIKTRGQQVTLRCSSQSGHNTVSWYQQALGQGPQFIFQYYREEENGRGNFPPRFSGLQFPNYSSELNVNALELDDSALYLCASGGPRGEQYFGPGTRLTVT.

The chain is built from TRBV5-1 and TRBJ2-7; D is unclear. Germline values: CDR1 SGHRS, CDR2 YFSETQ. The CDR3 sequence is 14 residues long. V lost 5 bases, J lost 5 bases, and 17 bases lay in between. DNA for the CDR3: TGCGCCAGCAGTTCGGCGGCCAACGACGACGAGCAGTACTTC. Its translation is CASSSAANDDEQYF.

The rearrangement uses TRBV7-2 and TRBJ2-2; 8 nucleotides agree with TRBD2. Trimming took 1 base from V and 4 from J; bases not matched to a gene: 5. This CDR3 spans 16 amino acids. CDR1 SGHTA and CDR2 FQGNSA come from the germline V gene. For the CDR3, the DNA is TGTGCCAGCAGCTTAGTGAGGACTAGCAGCACCGGGGAGCTGTTTTTT. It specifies CASSLVRTSSTGELFF.